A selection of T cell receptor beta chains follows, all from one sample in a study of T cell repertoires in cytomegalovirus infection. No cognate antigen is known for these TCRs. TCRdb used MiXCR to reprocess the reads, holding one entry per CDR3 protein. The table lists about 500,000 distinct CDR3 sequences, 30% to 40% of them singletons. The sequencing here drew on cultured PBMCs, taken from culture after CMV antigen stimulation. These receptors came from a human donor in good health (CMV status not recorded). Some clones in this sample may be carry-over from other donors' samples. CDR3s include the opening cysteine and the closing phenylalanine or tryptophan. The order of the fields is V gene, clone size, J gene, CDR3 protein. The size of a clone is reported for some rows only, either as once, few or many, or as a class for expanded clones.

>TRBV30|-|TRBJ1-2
CAWSVQSAANYGYTF
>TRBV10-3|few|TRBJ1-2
CAISSGTFDYGYTF
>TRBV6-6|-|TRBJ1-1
CASSYSGTRNTEAFF
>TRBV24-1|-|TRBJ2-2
CATSDSPVGLGELFF
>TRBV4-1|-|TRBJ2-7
CASSQRGTSGDEQYF
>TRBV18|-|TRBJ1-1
CASSLRAGDVAFF
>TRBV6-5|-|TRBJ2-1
CASSGGDGQTRRGEQFF
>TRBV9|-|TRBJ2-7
CASSVSLDRETEQYF
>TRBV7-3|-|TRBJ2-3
CASSPGEGRADTQYF
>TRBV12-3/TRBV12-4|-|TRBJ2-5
CASSPSEGRETQYF
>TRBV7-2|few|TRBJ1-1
CASSPLGTGIMNTEAFF
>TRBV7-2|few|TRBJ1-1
CASSFEGTLNTEAFF
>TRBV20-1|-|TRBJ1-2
CSARDIRGQGYTF
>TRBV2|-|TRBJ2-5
CASSEDSWTSGRADSGETQYF
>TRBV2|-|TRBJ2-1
CASSFNPAHLMGF